What follows are 3 T cell receptor beta chains derived from one specimen sequenced in a study of blood T cell repertoires in COVID-19 (TCRdb year 2020). Receptors were amplified or captured by the immunoSEQ multiplex PCR assay. TCRdb took this table from immuneACCESS and kept in-frame rearrangements with V and J called. Such tables lack part of the clones; where checked against another copy, unresolved V genes explain under half of the gap, and the rest is unexplained. This sample lists 70,000 to 100,000 clones; approximately 90% were detected once. The biggest ten clones account for more than 1.5% of the sample. Specimen: peripheral blood. The receptors were gathered from a man in his fifties or sixties with acute or convalescent COVID-19.

The genes are TRBV7-2 and TRBJ1-4, with D tentatively TRBD1 (6 bases). Germline lookup yields CDR1 SGHTA and CDR2 FQGNSA. The CDR3 runs 15 residues. V gave up 5 bases and J gave up 0 bases, with 10 bases separating them. CDR3 sequence: CASSPWTATNEKLFF. The CDR3 coding sequence is TGTGCCAGCAGCCCTTGGACAGCAACTAATGAAAAACTGTTTTTT.

In DNA form, the CDR3 reads TGCGCCAGCAGCTTGGGGTCAGGGGGTCCGGAGACCCAGTACTTC. Its protein is CASSLGSGGPETQYF. This rearrangement joins TRBV5-1 to TRBJ2-5, with 7 positions matching TRBD1. V gave up 0 bases and J gave up 5 bases; unmatched junction bases: 7. Germline CDR1 SGHRS, CDR2 YFSETQ. This CDR3 has 15 amino acids.

The chain recombines TRBV6-1 with TRBJ1-4; the D gene is possibly TRBD1 (5 bases). Germline V CDR1 and CDR2: MNHNS, SASEGT. The CDR3 sequence is 14 residues long. Trimming pared 3 bases from V and 8 bases from J, leaving 13 bases between. CDR3 residues: CASSDSQGGEKLFF. CDR3 coding DNA: TGTGCCAGCAGTGATAGCCAGGGAGGGGAAAAACTGTTTTTT.